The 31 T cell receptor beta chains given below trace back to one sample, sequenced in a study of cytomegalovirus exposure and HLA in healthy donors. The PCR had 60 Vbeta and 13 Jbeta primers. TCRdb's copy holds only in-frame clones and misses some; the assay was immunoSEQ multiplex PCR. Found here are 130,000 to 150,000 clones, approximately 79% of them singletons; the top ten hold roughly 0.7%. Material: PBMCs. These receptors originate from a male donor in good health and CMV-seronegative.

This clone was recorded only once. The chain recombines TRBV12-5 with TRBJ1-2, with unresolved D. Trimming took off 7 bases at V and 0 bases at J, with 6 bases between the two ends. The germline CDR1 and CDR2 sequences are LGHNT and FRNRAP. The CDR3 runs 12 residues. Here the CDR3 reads CASVGSNYGYTF. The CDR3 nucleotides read TGTGCTAGTGTCGGGTCTAACTATGGCTACACCTTC.

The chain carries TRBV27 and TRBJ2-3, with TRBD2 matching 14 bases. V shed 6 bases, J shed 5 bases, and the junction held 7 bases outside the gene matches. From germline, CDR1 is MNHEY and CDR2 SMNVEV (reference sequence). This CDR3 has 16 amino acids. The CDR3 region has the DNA TGTGCCAGCAGCTCGGGACTAGCGGGAGTGGTAGATACGCAGTATTTT. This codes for CASSSGLAGVVDTQYF.

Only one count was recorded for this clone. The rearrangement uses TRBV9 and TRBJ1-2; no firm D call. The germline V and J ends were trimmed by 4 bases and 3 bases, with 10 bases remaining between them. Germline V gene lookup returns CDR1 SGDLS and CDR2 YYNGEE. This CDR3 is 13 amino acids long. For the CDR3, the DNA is TGTGCCAGCAGCCGACAAACTGACTATGGCTACACCTTC. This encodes CASSRQTDYGYTF.

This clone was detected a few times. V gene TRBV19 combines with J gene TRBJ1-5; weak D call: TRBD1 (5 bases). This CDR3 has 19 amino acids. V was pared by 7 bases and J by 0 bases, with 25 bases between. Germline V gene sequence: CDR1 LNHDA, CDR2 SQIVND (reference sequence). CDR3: CASIGSYTGHRYSNQPQHF. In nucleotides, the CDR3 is TGTGCCAGTATAGGCTCGTATACAGGCCATCGTTATAGCAATCAGCCCCAGCATTTT. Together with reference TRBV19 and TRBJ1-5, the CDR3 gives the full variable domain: DGGITQSPKYLFRKEGQNVTLSCEQNLNHDAMYWYRQDPGQGLRLIYYSQIVNDFQKGDIAEGYSVSREKKESFPLTVTSAQKNPTAFYLCASIGSYTGHRYSNQPQHFGDGTRLSIL.

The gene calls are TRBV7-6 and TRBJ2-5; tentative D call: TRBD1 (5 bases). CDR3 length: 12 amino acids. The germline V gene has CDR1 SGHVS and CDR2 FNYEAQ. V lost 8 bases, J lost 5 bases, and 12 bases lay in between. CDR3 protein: CASGHGSETQYF. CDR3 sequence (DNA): TGTGCCAGCGGACACGGGTCCGAGACCCAGTACTTC.

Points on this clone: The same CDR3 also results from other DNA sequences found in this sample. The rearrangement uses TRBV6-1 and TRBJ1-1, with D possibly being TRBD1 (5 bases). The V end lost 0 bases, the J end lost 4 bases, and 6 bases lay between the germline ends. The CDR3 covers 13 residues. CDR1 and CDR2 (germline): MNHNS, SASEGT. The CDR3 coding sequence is TGTGCCAGCAGTGAAGCGGGGGGCACTGAAGCTTTCTTT. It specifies CASSEAGGTEAFF.

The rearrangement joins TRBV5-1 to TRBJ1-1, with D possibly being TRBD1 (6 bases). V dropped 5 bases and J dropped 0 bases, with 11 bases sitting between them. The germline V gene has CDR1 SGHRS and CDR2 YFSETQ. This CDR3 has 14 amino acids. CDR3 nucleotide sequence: TGCGCCAGCAGAGTCGGGACAATGAACACTGAAGCTTTCTTT. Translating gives CASRVGTMNTEAFF.

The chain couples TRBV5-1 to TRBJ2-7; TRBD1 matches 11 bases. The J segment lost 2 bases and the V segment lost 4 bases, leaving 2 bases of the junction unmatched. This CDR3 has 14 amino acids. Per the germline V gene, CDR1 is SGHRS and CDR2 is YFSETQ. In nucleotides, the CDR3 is TGCGCCAGCAGCGTGGGACAGGGGGCCTACGAGCAGTACTTC. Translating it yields CASSVGQGAYEQYF.

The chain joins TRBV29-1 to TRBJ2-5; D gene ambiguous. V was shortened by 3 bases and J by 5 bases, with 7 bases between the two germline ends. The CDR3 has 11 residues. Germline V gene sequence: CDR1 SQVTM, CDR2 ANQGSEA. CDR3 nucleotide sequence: TGCAGCGTTGAGGCCGTGGAGACCCAGTACTTC. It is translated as CSVEAVETQYF.

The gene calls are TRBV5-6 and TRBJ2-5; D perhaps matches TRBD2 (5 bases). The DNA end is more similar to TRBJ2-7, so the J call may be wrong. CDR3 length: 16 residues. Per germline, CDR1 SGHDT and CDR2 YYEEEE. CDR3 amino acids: CASSLVIRESSYEQYF. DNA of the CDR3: TGTGCCAGCAGCTTGGTCATTCGGGAAAGCTCCTACGAGCAGTACTTC.

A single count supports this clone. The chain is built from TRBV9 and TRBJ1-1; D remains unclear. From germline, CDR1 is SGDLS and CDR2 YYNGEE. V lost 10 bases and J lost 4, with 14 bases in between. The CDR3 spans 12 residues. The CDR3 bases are TGTGCCGGCTCTAGAGGTGGCACTGAAGCTTTCTTT. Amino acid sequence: CAGSRGGTEAFF.

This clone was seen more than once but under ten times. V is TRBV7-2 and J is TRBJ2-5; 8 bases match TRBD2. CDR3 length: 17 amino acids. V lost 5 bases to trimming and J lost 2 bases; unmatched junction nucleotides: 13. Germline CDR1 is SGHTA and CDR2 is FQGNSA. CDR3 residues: CASSRTQGTSGQETQYF. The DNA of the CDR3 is TGTGCCAGCAGCCGAACCCAAGGAACTAGCGGACAAGAGACCCAGTACTTC.

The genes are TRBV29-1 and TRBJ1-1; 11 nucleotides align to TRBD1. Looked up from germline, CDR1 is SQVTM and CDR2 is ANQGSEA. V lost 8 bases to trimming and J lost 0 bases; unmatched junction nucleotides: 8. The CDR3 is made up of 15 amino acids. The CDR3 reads CSSHGTGGLNTEAFF. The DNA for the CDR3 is TGCAGCTCCCACGGGACAGGGGGTTTGAACACTGAAGCTTTCTTT.

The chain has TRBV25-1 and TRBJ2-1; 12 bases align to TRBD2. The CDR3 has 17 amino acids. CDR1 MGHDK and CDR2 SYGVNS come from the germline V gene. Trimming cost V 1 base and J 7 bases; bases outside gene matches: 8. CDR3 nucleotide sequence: TGTGCCAGCAGTGAATCCCCCGGACTAGCGGGGAGTAATGAGCAGTTCTTC. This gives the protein CASSESPGLAGSNEQFF.

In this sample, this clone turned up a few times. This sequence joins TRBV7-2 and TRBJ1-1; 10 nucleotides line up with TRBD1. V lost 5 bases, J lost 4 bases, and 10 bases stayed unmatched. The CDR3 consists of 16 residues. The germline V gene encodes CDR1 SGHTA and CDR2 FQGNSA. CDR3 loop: CASSISTGGGGTEAFF. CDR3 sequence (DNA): TGTGCCAGCAGCATATCGACAGGGGGCGGTGGCACTGAAGCTTTCTTT.

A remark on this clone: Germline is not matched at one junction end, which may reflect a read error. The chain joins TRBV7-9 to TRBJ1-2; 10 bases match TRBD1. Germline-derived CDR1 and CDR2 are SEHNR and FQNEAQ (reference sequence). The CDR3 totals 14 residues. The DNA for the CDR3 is TGTTCCAGCAGCTTAGCGACAGGGGGCGGTGGCTACACCTTC. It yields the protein CSSSLATGGGGYTF.

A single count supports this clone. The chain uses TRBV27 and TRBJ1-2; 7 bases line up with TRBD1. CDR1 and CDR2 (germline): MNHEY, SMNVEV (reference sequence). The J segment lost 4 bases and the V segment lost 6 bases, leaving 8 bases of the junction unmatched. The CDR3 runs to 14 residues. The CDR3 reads CASSSLTGLYGYTF. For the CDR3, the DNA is TGTGCCAGCAGCTCCCTGACAGGGCTCTATGGCTACACCTTC.

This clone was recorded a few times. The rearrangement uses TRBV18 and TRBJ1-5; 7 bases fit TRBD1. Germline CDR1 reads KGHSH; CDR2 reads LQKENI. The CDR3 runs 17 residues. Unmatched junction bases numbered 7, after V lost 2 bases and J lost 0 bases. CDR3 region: CASSPMQGDRSNQPQHF. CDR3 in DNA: TGTGCCAGCTCACCAATGCAGGGGGATCGTAGCAATCAGCCCCAGCATTTT.

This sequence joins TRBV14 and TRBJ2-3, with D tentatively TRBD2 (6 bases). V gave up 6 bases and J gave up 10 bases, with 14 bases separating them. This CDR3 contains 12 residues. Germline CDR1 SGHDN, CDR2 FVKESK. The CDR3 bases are TGTGCCAGCAGTCGGGGCGGGACGGCGCAGTATTTT. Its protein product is CASSRGGTAQYF.

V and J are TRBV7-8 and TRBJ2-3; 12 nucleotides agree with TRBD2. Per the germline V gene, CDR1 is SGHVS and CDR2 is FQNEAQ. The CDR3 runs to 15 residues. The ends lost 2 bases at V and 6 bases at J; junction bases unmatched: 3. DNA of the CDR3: TGTGCCAGCAGCTTATCCGGGACTAGCGGGGATACGCAGTATTTT. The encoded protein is CASSLSGTSGDTQYF.

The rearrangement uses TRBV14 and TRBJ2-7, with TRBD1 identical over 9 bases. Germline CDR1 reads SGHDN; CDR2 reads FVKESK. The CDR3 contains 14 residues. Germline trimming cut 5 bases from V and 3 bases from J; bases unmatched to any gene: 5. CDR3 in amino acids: CASSFGQGNYEQYF. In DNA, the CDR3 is TGTGCCAGCAGCTTCGGACAGGGGAACTACGAGCAGTACTTC. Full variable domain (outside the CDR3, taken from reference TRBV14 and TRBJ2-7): EAGVTQFPSHSVIEKGQTVTLRCDPISGHDNLYWYRRVMGKEIKFLLHFVKESKQDESGMPNNRFLAERTGGTYSTLKVQPAELEDSGVYFCASSFGQGNYEQYFGPGTRLTVT.

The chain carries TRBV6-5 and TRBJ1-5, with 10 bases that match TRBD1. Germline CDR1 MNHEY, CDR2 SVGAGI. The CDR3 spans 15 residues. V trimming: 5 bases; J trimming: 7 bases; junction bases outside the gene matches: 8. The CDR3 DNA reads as TGTGCCAGCAGTCGGACAGGGGGAAAAGGGCAGCCCCAGCATTTT. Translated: CASSRTGGKGQPQHF.

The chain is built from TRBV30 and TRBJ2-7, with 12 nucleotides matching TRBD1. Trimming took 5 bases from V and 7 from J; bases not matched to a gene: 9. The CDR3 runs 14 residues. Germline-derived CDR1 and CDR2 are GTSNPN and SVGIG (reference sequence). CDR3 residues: CAWGTGGGSLEQYF. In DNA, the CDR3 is TGTGCCTGGGGGACAGGGGGCGGGTCACTAGAGCAGTACTTC.

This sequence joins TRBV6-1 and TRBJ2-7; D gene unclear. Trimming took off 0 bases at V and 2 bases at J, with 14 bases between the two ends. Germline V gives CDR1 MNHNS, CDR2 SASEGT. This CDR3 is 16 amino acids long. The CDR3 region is CASSEAQAPRPYEQYF. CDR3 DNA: TGTGCCAGCAGTGAAGCTCAGGCCCCACGCCCCTACGAGCAGTACTTC.

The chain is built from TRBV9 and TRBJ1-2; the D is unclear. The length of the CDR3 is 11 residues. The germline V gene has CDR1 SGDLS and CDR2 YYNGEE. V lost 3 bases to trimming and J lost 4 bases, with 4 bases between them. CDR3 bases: TGTGCCAGCAGCGGCGGCTATGGCTACACCTTC. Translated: CASSGGYGYTF.

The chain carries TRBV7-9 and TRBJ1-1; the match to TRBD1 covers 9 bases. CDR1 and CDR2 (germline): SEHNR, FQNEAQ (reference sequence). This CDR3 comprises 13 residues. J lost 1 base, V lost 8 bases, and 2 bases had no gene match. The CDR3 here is CASAQGANTEAFF. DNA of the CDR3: TGTGCCAGCGCACAGGGGGCGAACACTGAAGCTTTCTTT.

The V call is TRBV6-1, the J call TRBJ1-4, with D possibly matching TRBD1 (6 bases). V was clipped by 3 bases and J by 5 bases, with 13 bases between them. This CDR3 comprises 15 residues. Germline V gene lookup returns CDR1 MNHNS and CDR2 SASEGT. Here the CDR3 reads CASSDLTRGNEKLFF. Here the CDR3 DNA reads TGTGCCAGCAGTGACCTGACCAGGGGAAATGAAAAACTGTTTTTT.

CDR3 nucleotide sequence: TGTGCCATCAGTGGGAGCCCCGGCCTCGGGGCCGGGGAGCTGTTTTTT. This sequence encodes CAISGSPGLGAGELFF. The V call is TRBV10-3, the J call TRBJ2-2; D is perhaps TRBD2 (5 bases). CDR3 size: 16 residues. Germline V CDR1 and CDR2: ENHRY, SYGVKD. V was cut by 4 bases and J by 6 bases, with 18 bases left in between.

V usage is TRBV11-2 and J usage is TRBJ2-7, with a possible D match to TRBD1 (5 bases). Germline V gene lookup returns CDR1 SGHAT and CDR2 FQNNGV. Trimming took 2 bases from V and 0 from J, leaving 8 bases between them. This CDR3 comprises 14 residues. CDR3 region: CASSLWGSSYEQYF. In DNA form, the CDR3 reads TGTGCCAGCAGCTTATGGGGCAGCTCCTACGAGCAGTACTTC.

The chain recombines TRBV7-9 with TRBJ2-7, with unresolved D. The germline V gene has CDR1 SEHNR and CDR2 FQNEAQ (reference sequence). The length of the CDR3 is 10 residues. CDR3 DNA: TGTGCTTTCGGAGACTACGAGCAGTACTTC. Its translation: CAFGDYEQYF.

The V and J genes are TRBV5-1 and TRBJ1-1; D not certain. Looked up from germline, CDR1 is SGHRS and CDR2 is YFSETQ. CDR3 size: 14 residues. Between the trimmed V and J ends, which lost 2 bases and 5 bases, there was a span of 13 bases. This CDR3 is CASSFGEGGTEAFF. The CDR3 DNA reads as TGCGCCAGCAGCTTCGGTGAGGGAGGAACTGAAGCTTTCTTT.